The 23 T cell receptor beta chains below all came from one sample that was sequenced in a study of T-cell memory formation after mild COVID-19. Each CDR3 protein is one row after TCRdb ran MiXCR on the 5' RACE reads. The sample contains about 340,000 distinct CDR3 sequences, roughly 13% of which appear only once. Specimen: PBMCs or a T cell subset sorted from them (not recorded which). The source is a man younger than 30 who had mild COVID-19 (a few samples of this study predate the infection). Cell type and time point are not known.

The V gene is TRBV4-3, the J gene TRBJ2-2; possible D gene TRBD2, 5 bases. Trimming removed 4 bases at V and 0 bases at J, with 15 bases between. The CDR3 sequence is 17 residues long. Germline V CDR1 and CDR2: LGHNA, YSLEER. CDR3 bases: TGCGCCAGCAGCCTAATTGAGGGCGGACCGAACACCGGGGAGCTGTTTTTT. As protein: CASSLIEGGPNTGELFF.

The chain joins TRBV12-3 or TRBV12-4 to TRBJ2-1, with a possible D match to TRBD1 (5 bases). V lost 6 bases, J lost 0 bases, and 18 bases lay in between. The CDR3 is 17 amino acids. The DNA of the CDR3 is TGTGCCAGCAGCTCCCGGCAGGGTTCCTTCTCCTACAATGAGCAGTTCTTC. Its protein product is CASSSRQGSFSYNEQFF.

This clonotype was counted only a few times. V usage is TRBV3-1 and J usage is TRBJ2-1; 9 nucleotides agree with TRBD1. The CDR3 spans 13 residues. V dropped 4 bases and J dropped 14; count of bases not matched to a gene: 9. Germline V gene lookup returns CDR1 LGHDT and CDR2 YNNKEL (reference sequence). The CDR3 nucleotides read TGTGCCAGCAGCCCCTCCCTTGGACAGGGGAAGTTCTTC. Its translation is CASSPSLGQGKFF.

V and J are TRBV5-1 and TRBJ1-1; D is unclear. The CDR3 runs 14 residues. Trimming left V 0 bases short and J 2 bases short, with 8 bases between. Germline-derived CDR1 and CDR2 are SGHRS and YFSETQ. CDR3 sequence reads: CASSLEPANTEAFF. The CDR3 coding sequence is TGCGCCAGCAGCTTGGAACCGGCTAACACTGAAGCTTTCTTT. The full variable domain, its missing parts supplied by reference TRBV5-1 and TRBJ1-1, is KAGVTQTPRYLIKTRGQQVTLSCSPISGHRSVSWYQQTPGQGLQFLFEYFSETQRNKGNFPGRFSGRQFSNSRSEMNVSTLELGDSALYLCASSLEPANTEAFFGQGTRLTVV.

This clonotype appeared many times. The V call is TRBV4-3, the J call TRBJ2-2; D is undetermined. CDR1 is LGHNA and CDR2 is YSLEER in the germline V gene. There are 13 residues in the CDR3. The V and J ends lost 4 bases and 6 bases respectively, with 9 bases between them. For the CDR3, the DNA is TGCGCCAGCAGCCCCCATGGGTCCGGGGAGCTGTTTTTT. It translates to CASSPHGSGELFF.

This clonotype was detected only a few times. The chain employs TRBV9 and TRBJ2-5; D unclear. Trimming removed 4 bases at V and 5 bases at J, with 15 bases between. Germline V lookup: CDR1 SGDLS, CDR2 YYNGEE. The CDR3 runs 14 residues. CDR3: CASSPPADGETQYF. As DNA, the CDR3 is TGTGCCAGCAGCCCCCCGGCGGACGGGGAGACCCAGTACTTC.

The V gene is TRBV5-1, the J gene TRBJ2-7; D remains unclear. The germline V gene encodes CDR1 SGHRS and CDR2 YFSETQ. Trimming took 2 bases from V and 3 from J, leaving 9 bases between them. CDR3 length: 13 residues. CDR3 DNA sequence: TGCGCCAGCAGCTTTGCACAGAACTACGAGCAGTACTTC. Translating it yields CASSFAQNYEQYF.

The rearrangement joins TRBV29-1 to TRBJ1-1; no definite D call. V was trimmed by 1 base and J by 4 bases, leaving 13 bases between them. Germline CDR1 is SQVTM and CDR2 is ANQGSEA. CDR3 length equals 14 residues. CDR3 bases: TGCAGCGTTGAAGGAGCGCTGCAAGGCACTGAAGCTTTCTTT. Its translation is CSVEGALQGTEAFF.

This clonotype was seen a handful of times. The chain has TRBV5-4 and TRBJ2-3; TRBD1 matches 7 bases. Germline V gene sequence: CDR1 SGHNT, CDR2 YYREEE (reference sequence). J lost 3 bases, V lost 6 bases, and 16 bases had no gene match. This CDR3 is built from 17 residues. CDR3 nucleotides: TGTGCCAGCACGGCTAGGACAGGCTATACTACTACAGATACGCAGTATTTT. Protein: CASTARTGYTTTDTQYF.

This chain connects TRBV18 to TRBJ1-5; a possible D gene is TRBD1 (5 bases). The CDR3 loop spans 14 amino acids. Germline V lookup: CDR1 KGHSH, CDR2 LQKENI. Trimming pared 6 bases from V and 0 bases from J, leaving 9 bases between. CDR3 protein: CASSSRGSNQPQHF. DNA for the CDR3: TGTGCCAGCTCCAGTAGGGGTAGCAATCAGCCCCAGCATTTT.

This chain joins TRBV12-3 or TRBV12-4 and TRBJ2-2, with D possibly being TRBD2 (6 bases). The CDR3 totals 14 residues. Trimming pared 8 bases from V and 3 bases from J, leaving 13 bases between. CDR3 protein: CASRLGGDTGELFF. The CDR3, as DNA: TGTGCCAGCCGACTAGGAGGGGACACCGGGGAGCTGTTTTTT.

At least ten counts were recorded for this clonotype. The chain couples TRBV10-2 to TRBJ2-7, with 9 bases lining up with TRBD2. CDR3 length equals 13 residues. Germline V gives CDR1 WSHSY, CDR2 SAAADI. After removal of 9 bases from V and 0 bases from J, the junction contained 3 bases not matched to a gene. CDR3 protein: CASQTSGSYEQYF. CDR3 DNA sequence: TGCGCCAGTCAGACTAGCGGCTCCTACGAGCAGTACTTC.

This clonotype appeared a few times. J is TRBJ2-7 and V is TRBV5-1, with 10 bases aligning to TRBD1. Germline V CDR1 and CDR2: SGHRS, YFSETQ. CDR3 length equals 15 residues. With 4 bases clipped from V and 3 bases from J, the junction kept 7 bases outside the gene matches. As DNA, the CDR3 is TGCGCCAGCAGCCAAGGACAGGGGGGGATCTACGAGCAGTACTTC. This gives the protein CASSQGQGGIYEQYF.

This clonotype has a handful of counts. This rearrangement joins TRBV7-3 to TRBJ2-7, with a tentative D call TRBD2 (5 bases). Between the trimmed V and J ends, which lost 3 bases and 6 bases, there was a span of 12 bases. The germline V gene has CDR1 SGHTA and CDR2 FQGTGA. The CDR3 has 13 amino acids. CDR3: CASSFPSGSEQYV. The CDR3, as DNA: TGTGCCAGCAGCTTCCCTTCGGGGTCCGAGCAGTACGTC.

J is TRBJ2-3 and V is TRBV11-2; D call uncertain. The ends were cut back, 5 bases at V and 0 bases at J, with 9 bases in the middle. The V gene's germline CDR1 is SGHAT and CDR2 FQNNGV. This CDR3 is 14 amino acids long. CDR3 amino acids: CASSPAPSTDTQYF. As DNA, the CDR3 is TGTGCCAGCAGCCCTGCACCTAGCACAGATACGCAGTATTTT. The full variable domain, in which reference TRBV11-2 and TRBJ2-3 provide the parts outside the CDR3, is EAGVAQSPRYKIIEKRQSVAFWCNPISGHATLYWYQQILGQGPKLLIQFQNNGVVDDSQLPKDRFSAERLKGVDSTLKIQPAKLEDSAVYLCASSPAPSTDTQYFGPGTRLTVL.

V usage is TRBV4-1 and J usage is TRBJ2-6; 7 bases are a match to TRBD2. With 4 bases clipped from V and 3 bases from J, the junction kept 9 bases outside the gene matches. The CDR3 contains 17 residues. CDR1 MGHRA and CDR2 YSYEKL come from the germline V gene. The CDR3 nucleotides are TGCGCCAGCAGCCGCCTTTGGGCGGGGGTTGGGGCCAACGTCCTGACTTTC. It yields the protein CASSRLWAGVGANVLTF.

Here the CDR3 DNA reads TGTGCCAGCAGCTTATTCCCCAATCATGAGCAGTTCTTC. Translated: CASSLFPNHEQFF. The chain employs TRBV7-9 and TRBJ2-1; D remains ambiguous. Trimming took off 2 bases at V and 8 bases at J, with 10 bases between the two ends. CDR1 and CDR2 (germline): SEHNR, FQNEAQ (reference sequence). The CDR3 consists of 13 residues.

The chain links TRBV9 to TRBJ2-5, with 8 bases matching TRBD2. The CDR3 consists of 15 residues. Per the germline V gene, CDR1 is SGDLS and CDR2 is YYNGEE. V dropped 4 bases and J dropped 5; count of bases not matched to a gene: 10. This chain's CDR3 is CASSPAGGLGETQYF. The CDR3 DNA reads TGTGCCAGCAGCCCGGCGGGGGGCCTAGGGGAGACCCAGTACTTC.

The chain uses TRBV3-1 and TRBJ1-6, with unresolved D. The germline CDR1 and CDR2 sequences are LGHDT and YNNKEL (reference sequence). The CDR3 covers 15 residues. V was shortened by 1 base and J by 8 bases, with 12 bases between the two germline ends. CDR3 nucleotides: TGTGCCAGCAGCCAAGTCGGCCTAGAATATTCACCCCTCCACTTT. Translating it yields CASSQVGLEYSPLHF.

This clonotype has a handful of counts. The chain combines TRBV29-1 with TRBJ2-2, with 8 nucleotides matching TRBD1. CDR1 is SQVTM and CDR2 is ANQGSEA in the germline V gene. This CDR3 is 14 amino acids long. V dropped 0 bases and J dropped 4; count of bases not matched to a gene: 1. CDR3 nucleotide sequence: TGCAGCGTTGAAGAGACAGGGGTCACCGGGGAGCTGTTTTTT. This translates into CSVEETGVTGELFF.

As concerns this clonotype: One end of the junction does not line up with germline, which may come from a read error. The V and J genes are TRBV6-5 and TRBJ1-6; D perhaps matches TRBD1 (6 bases). The V gene's germline CDR1 is MNHEY and CDR2 SVGAGI. This CDR3 has 14 residues. The CDR3 loop is CASSLQGRFSSLHF. In nucleotides, the CDR3 is TGTGCCAGCAGTCTACAGGGTCGCTTTTCATCCCTCCACTTT.

CDR3 sequence: CASRVTGTPLQETQYF. CDR3 bases: TGCGCCAGCAGAGTTACCGGGACTCCCCTCCAAGAGACCCAGTACTTC. The chain uses TRBV5-1 and TRBJ2-5; maybe TRBD2 (6 bases). The CDR3 contains 16 residues. Germline CDR1 and CDR2: SGHRS and YFSETQ. Between the trimmed V and J ends, which lost 5 bases and 1 base, there was a span of 18 bases.

This chain connects TRBV10-3 to TRBJ2-7; D is possibly TRBD1 (6 bases). This CDR3 is 13 amino acids long. Germline lookup yields CDR1 ENHRY and CDR2 SYGVKD. Trimming removed 6 bases from V and 3 bases from J, with 12 bases in between. CDR3 region: CAISEGHIYEQYV. The DNA of the CDR3 is TGTGCCATCAGCGAGGGACATATCTACGAGCAGTACGTC.